This passage covers 29 T cell receptor beta chains from one sample sequenced in a study of shared clonotypes between healthy human individuals. Measured with immunoSEQ multiplex PCR; TCRdb has only the in-frame clones, and not every one. The sample contains millions of clones, about 95% of which appear only once. Sequences were obtained from naive CD4+ T cells sorted from blood. Sample subset: CD45RA+ positively selected. These receptors were obtained from a man younger than 35 in good health.

CDR3 in amino acids: CSVESPGLGAFF. CDR3 bases: TGCAGCGTTGAAAGTCCGGGGCTGGGAGCTTTCTTT. This chain joins TRBV29-1 and TRBJ1-1, with a tentative D call TRBD1 (5 bases). The length of the CDR3 is 12 residues. V was trimmed by 2 bases and J by 10 bases, leaving 14 bases between them. Germline values: CDR1 SQVTM, CDR2 ANQGSEA.

The chain links TRBV11-2 to TRBJ2-1; 9 bases are a match to TRBD2. The CDR3 length is 15 residues. V lost 1 base to trimming and J lost 4 bases; unmatched junction nucleotides: 2. The germline CDR1 and CDR2 sequences are SGHAT and FQNNGV. CDR3 sequence (DNA): TGTGCCAGCAGCTTAGGACTAGCGGTTTACAATGAGCAGTTCTTC. This sequence encodes CASSLGLAVYNEQFF.

The chain recombines TRBV29-1 with TRBJ1-5, with D tentatively TRBD1 (6 bases). Germline V gives CDR1 SQVTM, CDR2 ANQGSEA. The CDR3 is 14 amino acids. The V end lost 6 bases, the J end lost 1 base, and 13 bases lay between the germline ends. This chain's CDR3 is CSVQTGTSNQPQHF. For the CDR3, the DNA is TGCAGCGTCCAAACCGGGACAAGCAATCAGCCCCAGCATTTT.

V is TRBV30 and J is TRBJ2-7, with TRBD2 identical over 7 bases. This CDR3 contains 13 residues. Trimming cost V 2 bases and J 5 bases; bases outside gene matches: 6. Germline V CDR1 and CDR2: GTSNPN, SVGIG (reference sequence). DNA for the CDR3: TGTGCCTGGAGTTCGGGAGGAATCCACGAGCAGTACTTC. Its translation: CAWSSGGIHEQYF.

This chain joins TRBV4-2 and TRBJ1-1; D gene uncertain. The CDR3 contains 13 residues. V was cut by 4 bases and J by 3 bases, with 9 bases left in between. The germline V gene encodes CDR1 LGHNA and CDR2 YNFKEQ. CDR3 coding DNA: TGTGCCAGCAGCCGAGTAGATGACACTGAAGCTTTCTTT. Its translation: CASSRVDDTEAFF.

The chain recombines TRBV18 with TRBJ2-4; the match to TRBD1 covers 7 bases. CDR1 is KGHSH and CDR2 is LQKENI in the germline V gene. V lost 2 bases, J lost 3 bases, and 4 bases stayed unmatched. CDR3 size: 15 residues. This CDR3 is CASSPDRVDKNIQYF. The DNA of the CDR3 is TGTGCCAGCTCACCAGACAGGGTGGACAAAAACATTCAGTACTTC.

This clone appeared once. The chain uses TRBV6-5 and TRBJ2-7; TRBD1 aligns across 9 bases. The junction had 8 bases not matched to a gene; V was cut back by 6 bases and J by 5 bases. The CDR3 is made up of 14 amino acids. The germline V gene encodes CDR1 MNHEY and CDR2 SVGAGI. The CDR3 loop reads CASRSQGAPDEQYF. CDR3 nucleotide sequence: TGTGCCAGCAGATCACAGGGGGCGCCGGACGAGCAGTACTTC.

As regards this clone: The same CDR3 can be traced to other DNA sequences in this sample. The chain carries TRBV5-6 and TRBJ1-5; D possibly corresponds to TRBD1 (6 bases). Per the germline V gene, CDR1 is SGHDT and CDR2 is YYEEEE. Trimming cost V 2 bases and J 7 bases, with 10 bases left between them. This CDR3 is 13 amino acids long. The CDR3 reads CASSLGGGQPQHF. The CDR3 DNA follows: TGTGCCAGCAGCTTAGGGGGAGGCCAGCCCCAGCATTTT.

The CDR3 sequence: CASRPQGLGPYGYTF. DNA for the CDR3: TGTGCCAGCAGGCCACAGGGTCTGGGCCCCTATGGCTACACCTTC. The gene calls are TRBV6-1 and TRBJ1-2; the D gene is possibly TRBD1 (6 bases). From germline, CDR1 is MNHNS and CDR2 SASEGT. This CDR3 has 15 residues. The ends were cut back, 6 bases at V and 4 bases at J, with 18 bases in the middle.

The rearrangement joins TRBV14 to TRBJ1-6; 9 bases fit TRBD1. The CDR3 runs 15 residues. Germline CDR1 reads SGHDN; CDR2 reads FVKESK. The V gene end was trimmed by 1 base and the J gene end by 9 bases; junction bases not matched to a gene: 4. The CDR3 coding sequence is TGTGCCAGCAGCCAAGGGACAGGGGCAAGTTCACCCCTCCACTTT. This gives the protein CASSQGTGASSPLHF.

The rearrangement joins TRBV7-9 to TRBJ2-7, with D tentatively TRBD1 or TRBD2 (5 bases each). The CDR3 runs to 15 residues. Germline V gene sequence: CDR1 SEHNR, CDR2 FQNEAQ (reference sequence). Trimming took 5 bases from V and 2 from J, leaving 16 bases between them. The CDR3 here is CASSPQWGRTYEQYF. For the CDR3, the DNA is TGTGCCAGCAGCCCACAGTGGGGGAGAACCTACGAGCAGTACTTC.

This clone is a singleton in its sample. V usage is TRBV30 and J usage is TRBJ2-7; the match to TRBD2 covers 11 bases. The trim removed 4 bases at V and 2 bases at J, leaving 4 bases unmatched. Germline V lookup: CDR1 GTSNPN, CDR2 SVGIG (reference sequence). This CDR3 has 14 amino acids. CDR3 in amino acids: CAWNPSGGPYEQYF. For the CDR3, the DNA is TGTGCCTGGAACCCTAGCGGGGGGCCCTACGAGCAGTACTTC.

This chain connects TRBV7-2 to TRBJ2-1; a weak D match, TRBD2 (5 bases). The CDR3 loop spans 15 amino acids. CDR1 is SGHTA, CDR2 FQGNSA, per germline. V was clipped by 5 bases and J by 4 bases, with 15 bases between them. The CDR3 sequence: CASSVASRLYNEQFF. The CDR3, as DNA: TGTGCCAGCAGCGTTGCTAGCCGATTATACAATGAGCAGTTCTTC.

This chain joins TRBV27 and TRBJ1-2, with D perhaps TRBD1 (6 bases). The germline V gene encodes CDR1 MNHEY and CDR2 SMNVEV (reference sequence). The CDR3 loop spans 15 amino acids. Trimming left V 5 bases short and J 7 bases short, with 20 bases between. This chain's CDR3 is CASSPYRELASGYTF. In DNA, the CDR3 is TGTGCCAGCAGTCCATACAGGGAATTAGCGTCTGGCTACACCTTC.

V is TRBV25-1 and J is TRBJ1-2, with a weak D call TRBD1 (5 bases). The CDR3 spans 15 residues. CDR1 and CDR2 (germline): MGHDK, SYGVNS. Trimming left V 2 bases short and J 5 bases short, with 15 bases between. CDR3 loop: CASSENRDLRYGYTF. CDR3 coding DNA: TGTGCCAGCAGTGAAAACCGGGACCTTCGATATGGCTACACCTTC.

The chain's CDR3 is CASRFRSSYEQYF. Written as DNA, the CDR3 is TGTGCCAGCCGGTTTAGGAGTTCCTACGAGCAGTACTTC. This sequence joins TRBV19 and TRBJ2-7; D gene unclear. The CDR3 spans 13 residues. Trimming removed 9 bases at V and 1 base at J, with 13 bases between. CDR1 is LNHDA and CDR2 is SQIVND in the germline V gene (reference sequence).

The V call is TRBV6-6, the J call TRBJ1-5, with no clear D. CDR1 is MNHNY and CDR2 is SVGAGI in the germline V gene (reference sequence). The germline V and J ends were trimmed by 6 bases and 9 bases, with 9 bases remaining between them. This CDR3 is built from 11 residues. This CDR3 is CASSEVMPQHF. DNA for the CDR3: TGTGCCAGCAGCGAAGTTATGCCCCAGCATTTT.

The V and J genes are TRBV30 and TRBJ2-5; D gene unclear. The CDR3 length is 12 residues. Germline V lookup: CDR1 GTSNPN, CDR2 SVGIG (reference sequence). Trimming stripped 2 bases from V and 5 bases from J, with 9 bases between. CDR3: CAWSLALETQYF. The DNA for the CDR3 is TGTGCCTGGAGTTTGGCTCTTGAGACCCAGTACTTC.

This clone was observed once. V and J are TRBV5-1 and TRBJ2-1, with TRBD1 as a possible D gene (5 bases). Germline lookup yields CDR1 SGHRS and CDR2 YFSETQ. Trimming cost V 0 bases and J 6 bases, with 25 bases left between them. The CDR3 loop spans 19 amino acids. CDR3 coding DNA: TGCGCCAGCAGCTTGGTCCCCCAGACAGTACCTATAGAATCCAATGAGCAGTTCTTC. Encoded protein: CASSLVPQTVPIESNEQFF. Variable domain in full (rest from reference TRBV5-1 and TRBJ2-1): KAGVTQTPRYLIKTRGQQVTLSCSPISGHRSVSWYQQTPGQGLQFLFEYFSETQRNKGNFPGRFSGRQFSNSRSEMNVSTLELGDSALYLCASSLVPQTVPIESNEQFFGPGTRLTVL.

The rearrangement uses TRBV10-3 and TRBJ1-3, with TRBD1 matching 8 bases. Germline values: CDR1 ENHRY, CDR2 SYGVKD. This CDR3 has 16 amino acids. The V and J ends lost 3 bases and 2 bases, in that order; junction bases with no gene match: 6. The CDR3 DNA reads as TGTGCCATCAGTGAAGAAAGGACAGGGACTGGAAACACCATATATTTT. Its translation: CAISEERTGTGNTIYF.

This chain connects TRBV15 to TRBJ1-5; D might be TRBD1 (5 bases). Trimming took 0 bases from V and 4 from J, leaving 16 bases between them. CDR3 length: 17 residues. The germline CDR1 and CDR2 sequences are LNHNV and YYDKDF (reference sequence). CDR3: CATSRDGLGAWNQPQHF. CDR3 nucleotides: TGTGCCACCAGCAGAGATGGTCTTGGGGCTTGGAATCAGCCCCAGCATTTT.

This chain joins TRBV9 and TRBJ2-2, with 10 bases fitting TRBD2. The V gene end was trimmed by 0 bases and the J gene end by 2 bases; junction bases not matched to a gene: 1. Germline V gene lookup returns CDR1 SGDLS and CDR2 YYNGEE. This CDR3 has 16 amino acids. CDR3 sequence: CASSVALAGNTGELFF. For the CDR3, the DNA is TGTGCCAGCAGCGTAGCACTAGCGGGAAACACCGGGGAGCTGTTTTTT.

In regard to this clone: This specimen includes other DNA sequences encoding the same CDR3. The V gene is TRBV5-1, the J gene TRBJ2-3, with D perhaps TRBD2 (6 bases). The CDR3 runs 14 residues. Trimming stripped 2 bases from V and 3 bases from J, with 10 bases between. In germline, CDR1 is SGHRS, CDR2 YFSETQ. The CDR3 DNA follows: TGCGCCAGCAGCTTATGGGGGGAGACAGATACGCAGTATTTT. Translated, it gives CASSLWGETDTQYF.

The V and J genes are TRBV28 and TRBJ2-7; TRBD1 matches at 11 bases. This CDR3 has 15 amino acids. With V trimmed by 6 bases and J by 6 bases, 10 bases remained unmatched. The germline V gene encodes CDR1 MDHEN and CDR2 SYDVKM. The CDR3 region is CASSEPGQGVAEQYF. The CDR3 DNA follows: TGTGCCAGCAGCGAACCGGGACAGGGGGTAGCCGAGCAGTACTTC.

V usage is TRBV7-2 and J usage is TRBJ2-2; D ambiguous. The V gene lost 6 bases and the J gene lost 6 bases, with 14 bases spanning the gap. The CDR3 is made up of 14 amino acids. Germline CDR1 reads SGHTA; CDR2 reads FQGNSA. The DNA for the CDR3 is TGTGCCAGCAGGCTTGGACGTATTGCCGGGGAGCTGTTTTTT. Protein: CASRLGRIAGELFF. Complete variable domain (other parts from reference TRBV7-2 and TRBJ2-2): GAGVSQSPSNKVTEKGKDVELRCDPISGHTALYWYRQSLGQGLEFLIYFQGNSAPDKSGLPSDRFSAERTGGSVSTLTIQRTQQEDSAVYLCASRLGRIAGELFFGEGSRLTVL.

The V gene is TRBV9, the J gene TRBJ2-5; D is unclear. Trimming removed 1 base at V and 2 bases at J, with 3 bases between. The CDR3 is 12 residues long. Germline lookup yields CDR1 SGDLS and CDR2 YYNGEE. The CDR3 coding sequence is TGTGCCAGCAGCGTACATCAAGAGACCCAGTACTTC. It codes for CASSVHQETQYF.

The rearrangement uses TRBV5-1 and TRBJ2-3; D not resolved. The CDR3 length is 14 residues. Germline V CDR1 and CDR2: SGHRS, YFSETQ. Trimming stripped 4 bases from V and 2 bases from J, with 11 bases between. This CDR3 reads CASSPRTPTDTQYF. CDR3 bases: TGCGCCAGCAGCCCCCGGACCCCCACAGATACGCAGTATTTT.

The chain has TRBV7-2 and TRBJ2-1; D gene ambiguous. Trimming removed 1 base from V and 5 bases from J, with 6 bases in between. The CDR3 has 13 amino acids. From germline, CDR1 is SGHTA and CDR2 FQGNSA. CDR3 protein: CASSLEANNEQFF. The CDR3, as DNA: TGTGCCAGCAGCTTAGAGGCCAACAATGAGCAGTTCTTC.

The chain joins TRBV2 to TRBJ2-7; D is possibly TRBD1 (6 bases). Germline CDR1 is SNHLY and CDR2 is FYNNEI. There are 14 residues in the CDR3. V dropped 6 bases and J dropped 2 bases, with 14 bases sitting between them. CDR3 sequence reads: CASRRQTGPYEQYF. In DNA, the CDR3 is TGTGCCAGCAGGCGGCAGACAGGTCCCTACGAGCAGTACTTC. The variable domain in full, with the rest retrieved from reference TRBV2 and TRBJ2-7, is EPEVTQTPSHQVTQMGQEVILRCVPISNHLYFYWYRQILGQKVEFLVSFYNNEISEKSEIFDDQFSVERPDGSNFTLKIRSTKLEDSAMYFCASRRQTGPYEQYFGPGTRLTVT.